The next 17 T cell receptor beta chains were all read from a single sample in a study of blood T cells in healthy people across ages. A second PCR, run for roughly 7 to 11 cycles, used a sample-barcoded 5' primer plus a J-beta primer mix. MiXCR, run by TCRdb on the 5' RACE reads, gives a single entry per CDR3 protein. There are about 1 million distinct CDR3 sequences in the sample; under 55% occur only once, and approximately 19% lies in the top ten. Sequencing was done on a sample of blood. These receptors originate from a woman aged 60-70 years in good health.

The V gene is TRBV5-1, the J gene TRBJ2-1, with TRBD1 matching over 9 bases. Trimming removed 4 bases from V and 7 bases from J; junction bases left unmatched: 6. Germline V gene data show CDR1 as SGHRS and CDR2 as YFSETQ. The CDR3 is 14 amino acids. The CDR3 DNA sequence: TGCGCCAGCAGCGGGACAGGGACGATAAATGAGCAGTTCTTC. Amino acids: CASSGTGTINEQFF.

This clonotype was observed a few times. The V gene is TRBV20-1, the J gene TRBJ2-3; 15 nucleotides match TRBD2. V shed 0 bases, J shed 10 bases, and the junction held 5 bases outside the gene matches. Germline CDR1 is DFQATT and CDR2 is SNEGSKA (reference sequence). This CDR3 comprises 15 residues. The CDR3 loop is CSARDRTSGRAAQYF. In DNA form, the CDR3 reads TGCAGTGCTAGAGATCGGACTAGCGGGAGGGCCGCGCAGTATTTT.

V is TRBV7-9 and J is TRBJ2-4, with D unresolved. V lost 4 bases to trimming and J lost 1 base, with 11 bases between them. The CDR3 totals 15 residues. The V gene's germline CDR1 is SEHNR and CDR2 FQNEAQ (reference sequence). The CDR3 sequence: CASSSGPNAKNIQYF. CDR3 coding DNA: TGTGCCAGCAGCTCAGGACCGAACGCCAAAAACATTCAGTACTTC.

The chain couples TRBV4-1 to TRBJ2-3, with TRBD2 identical over 12 bases. After removal of 0 bases from V and 4 bases from J, the junction contained 2 bases not matched to a gene. Germline V gene lookup returns CDR1 MGHRA and CDR2 YSYEKL. This CDR3 is 16 amino acids long. CDR3 sequence: CASSQEGLAGSDTQYF. The CDR3 coding sequence is TGCGCCAGCAGCCAAGAGGGACTAGCGGGTTCAGATACGCAGTATTTT.

In its sample, this clonotype was seen a few times. The J gene is TRBJ2-7, the V gene TRBV7-2; 9 nucleotides match TRBD1. The CDR3 runs 14 residues. Germline V gene sequence: CDR1 SGHTA, CDR2 FQGNSA. V dropped 1 base and J dropped 7; count of bases not matched to a gene: 5. The CDR3, as DNA: TGTGCCAGCAGCTTAGTCGGACAGGGGAGGGAGCAGTACTTC. This sequence encodes CASSLVGQGREQYF.

In this sample, this clonotype turned up a few times. The rearrangement uses TRBV4-2 and TRBJ1-1; D gene uncertain. Trimming shortened V by 5 bases and J by 6 bases, and 22 bases separated the two germline ends. The CDR3 runs to 16 residues. Germline V CDR1 and CDR2: LGHNA, YNFKEQ. CDR3 sequence (DNA): TGTGCCAGCAGCAAATTACCTGGAGAGGGTCAAGCTGAAGCTTTCTTT. Its translation is CASSKLPGEGQAEAFF.

This chain joins TRBV27 and TRBJ1-2, with D perhaps matching TRBD1 (6 bases). This CDR3 is 14 amino acids long. V was trimmed by 5 bases and J by 2 bases, leaving 12 bases between them. The germline gives CDR1 MNHEY, CDR2 SMNVEV (reference sequence). CDR3 sequence: CASSVGGENYGYTF. The CDR3 coding sequence is TGTGCCAGCAGTGTAGGGGGGGAGAACTATGGCTACACCTTC.

This sequence joins TRBV3-1 and TRBJ2-4, with 9 bases that match TRBD2. With the DNA end fitting TRBJ2-7 better, the J assignment may be wrong. Germline CDR1 LGHDT, CDR2 YNNKEL (reference sequence). This CDR3 spans 14 amino acids. The CDR3 loop reads CASSQVLAGHEQYF. The DNA of the CDR3 is TGTGCCAGCAGCCAAGTTCTAGCGGGACACGAGCAGTACTTC.

The CDR3 sequence is CASSPRDTHYEQYF. In DNA form, the CDR3 reads TGTGCCAGCAGCCCCCGGGACACCCACTACGAGCAGTACTTC. This chain links TRBV7-6 with TRBJ2-7; D is possibly TRBD1 (6 bases). The length of the CDR3 is 14 residues. Germline assignment: CDR1 SGHVS and CDR2 FNYEAQ. The V gene lost 5 bases and the J gene lost 3 bases, with 14 bases spanning the gap.

The chain carries TRBV7-2 and TRBJ2-1; 7 bases match TRBD2. V shed 5 bases, J shed 8 bases, and the junction held 18 bases outside the gene matches. In germline, CDR1 is SGHTA, CDR2 FQGNSA. CDR3 length: 17 amino acids. CDR3 DNA sequence: TGTGCCAGCAGCGTGCGTCCGGGACTAACCCCAGGGTATGAGCAGTTCTTC. Its translation is CASSVRPGLTPGYEQFF.

The chain uses TRBV28 and TRBJ1-2; no firm D call. CDR1 and CDR2 from the germline V gene are MDHEN and SYDVKM. The CDR3 runs to 14 residues. Deletions cut 5 bases from V and 2 bases from J, with 12 bases between. The DNA of the CDR3 is TGTGCCAGCAGTACCTCAACAGAGAACTATGGCTACACCTTC. It is translated as CASSTSTENYGYTF.

V is TRBV4-1 and J is TRBJ2-3, with TRBD2 identical over 8 bases. The V gene's germline CDR1 is MGHRA and CDR2 YSYEKL. The CDR3 loop spans 17 amino acids. V trimming: 3 bases; J trimming: 6 bases; junction bases outside the gene matches: 14. The CDR3 region has the DNA TGCGCCAGCAGCCAGGGGCGGGGGCTAGCGGGTACCGATACGCAGTATTTT. It specifies CASSQGRGLAGTDTQYF.

This chain uses TRBV10-3 with TRBJ2-7; 9 bases agree with TRBD2. V shed 0 bases, J shed 3 bases, and the junction held 9 bases outside the gene matches. In germline, CDR1 is ENHRY, CDR2 SYGVKD. The CDR3 sequence is 17 residues long. The CDR3 loop is CAISESGTSYIHYEQYF. CDR3 coding DNA: TGTGCCATCAGTGAGTCCGGGACTAGCTATATTCACTACGAGCAGTACTTC.

V and J are TRBV12-3 or TRBV12-4 and TRBJ2-7; D uncertain. Trimming pared 0 bases from V and 4 bases from J, leaving 10 bases between. The CDR3 has 14 amino acids. The CDR3 sequence is CASSLAEGWYEQYF. Written as DNA, the CDR3 is TGTGCCAGCAGTTTAGCGGAAGGTTGGTACGAGCAGTACTTC.

This clonotype has only a few counts. J is TRBJ2-5 and V is TRBV12-3 or TRBV12-4, with D perhaps matching TRBD1 or TRBD2 (6 bases each). Trimming removed 0 bases at V and 5 bases at J, with 16 bases between. The CDR3 runs 16 residues. For the CDR3, the DNA is TGTGCCAGCAGTTTAGCGCTAAGGGGGAGGCAGGAGACCCAGTACTTC. Translated, it gives CASSLALRGRQETQYF.

The chain uses TRBV6-5 and TRBJ2-1, with D possibly TRBD2 on 6 matching bases. The CDR3 spans 15 residues. In germline, CDR1 is MNHEY, CDR2 SVGAGI. Trimming removed 11 bases at V and 0 bases at J, with 17 bases between. The DNA of the CDR3 is TGTGCCGCAACCCCGGAGGGGAGCTCCTACAATGAGCAGTTCTTC. Translated: CAATPEGSSYNEQFF.

This clonotype was counted a few times. This chain connects TRBV7-2 to TRBJ2-2; tentatively, D is TRBD1 (6 bases). Germline CDR1 SGHTA, CDR2 FQGNSA. Trimming left V 7 bases short and J 8 bases short, with 23 bases between. CDR3 length: 16 residues. CDR3 sequence (DNA): TGTGCCAGCACCCAGATACAGGGTTGCTTACCGGGGGAGCTGTTTTTT. Its translation is CASTQIQGCLPGELFF.